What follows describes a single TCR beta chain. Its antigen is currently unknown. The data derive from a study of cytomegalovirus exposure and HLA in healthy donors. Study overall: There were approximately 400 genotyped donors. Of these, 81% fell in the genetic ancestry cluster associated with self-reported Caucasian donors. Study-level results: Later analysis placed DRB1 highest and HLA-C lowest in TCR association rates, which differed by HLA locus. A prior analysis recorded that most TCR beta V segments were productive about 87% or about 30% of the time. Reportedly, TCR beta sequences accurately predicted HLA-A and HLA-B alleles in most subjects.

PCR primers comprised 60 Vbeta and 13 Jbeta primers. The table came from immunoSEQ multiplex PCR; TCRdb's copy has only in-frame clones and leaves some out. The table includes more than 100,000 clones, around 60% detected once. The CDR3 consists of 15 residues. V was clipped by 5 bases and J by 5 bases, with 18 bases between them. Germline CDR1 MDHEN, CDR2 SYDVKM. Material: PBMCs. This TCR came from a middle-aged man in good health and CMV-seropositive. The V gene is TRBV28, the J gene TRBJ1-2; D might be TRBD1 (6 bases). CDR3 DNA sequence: TGTGCCAGCAGTCCCCCGGACAGACCGGAGTATGGCTACACCTTC. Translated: CASSPPDRPEYGYTF.